This T cell receptor (beta chain) was found in a study of T cell clonality in common variable immunodeficiency. Sequencing used immunoSEQ multiplex PCR; TCRdb keeps in-frame clones, though not all of them. The record shows 25,000 to 30,000 clones for this sample, with no singletons present. Study findings and constraints: CVID subjects showed higher TCRbeta clonality than healthy controls. Common variable immunodeficiency TCR beta sequences reportedly had fewer deletions and N-nucleotide insertions.

As for this clone: What it recognizes is unknown. The CDR3 end falls 3 residues outside the read, so it is completed with the germline J gene.

Of CVID subjects, around 16 were female and 29 male, mean age approximately 44. Trimming shortened V by 5 bases and J by 5 bases, and 17 bases separated the two germline ends. CDR1 SGHKS and CDR2 YYEKEE come from the germline V gene (reference sequence). The CDR3 has 15 amino acids. The sample comprised peripheral blood mononuclear cells. This clonotype was sampled from a human donor with common variable immunodeficiency. The J gene is TRBJ2-1, the V gene TRBV5-5; possibly TRBD1 for D (5 bases). The CDR3 region is CASSMGPFSNNEQFF. The covered CDR3 bases are TGTGCCAGCAGTATGGGGCCTTTTTCGAACAATGAG.